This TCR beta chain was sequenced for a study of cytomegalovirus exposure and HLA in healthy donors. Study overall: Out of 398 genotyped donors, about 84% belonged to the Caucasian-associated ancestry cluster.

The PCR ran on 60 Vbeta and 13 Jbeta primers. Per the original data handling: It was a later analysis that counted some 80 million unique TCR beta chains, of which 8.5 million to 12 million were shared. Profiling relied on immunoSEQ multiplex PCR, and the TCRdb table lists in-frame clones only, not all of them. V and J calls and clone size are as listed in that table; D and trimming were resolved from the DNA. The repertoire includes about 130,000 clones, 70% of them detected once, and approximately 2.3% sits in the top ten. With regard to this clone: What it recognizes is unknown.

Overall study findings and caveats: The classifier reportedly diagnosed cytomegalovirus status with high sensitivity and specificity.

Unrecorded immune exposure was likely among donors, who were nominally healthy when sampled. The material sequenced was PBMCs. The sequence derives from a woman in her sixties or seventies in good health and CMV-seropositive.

CDR3 sequence (DNA): TGTGCCAGCAGCGTAGTGCCAGGACAGGGTGGCTACACCTTC. Translating gives CASSVVPGQGGYTF. The genes are TRBV9 and TRBJ1-2; 8 bases are shared with TRBD1. Germline values: CDR1 SGDLS, CDR2 YYNGEE. CDR3 length: 14 amino acids. Unmatched junction bases numbered 5, after V lost 0 bases and J lost 7 bases.